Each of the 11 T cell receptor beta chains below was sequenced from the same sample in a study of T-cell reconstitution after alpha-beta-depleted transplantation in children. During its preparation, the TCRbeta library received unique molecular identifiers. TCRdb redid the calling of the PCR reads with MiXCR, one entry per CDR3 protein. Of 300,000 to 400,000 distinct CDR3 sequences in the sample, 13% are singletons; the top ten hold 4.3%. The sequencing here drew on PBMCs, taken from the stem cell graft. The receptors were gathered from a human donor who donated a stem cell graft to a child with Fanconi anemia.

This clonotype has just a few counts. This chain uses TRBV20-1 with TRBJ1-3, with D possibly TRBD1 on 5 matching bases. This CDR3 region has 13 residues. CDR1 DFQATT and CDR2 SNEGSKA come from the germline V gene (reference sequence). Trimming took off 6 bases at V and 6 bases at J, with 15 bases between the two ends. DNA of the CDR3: TGCAGTGCCGGAGGGACCGCGGAAAACACCATATATTTT. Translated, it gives CSAGGTAENTIYF.

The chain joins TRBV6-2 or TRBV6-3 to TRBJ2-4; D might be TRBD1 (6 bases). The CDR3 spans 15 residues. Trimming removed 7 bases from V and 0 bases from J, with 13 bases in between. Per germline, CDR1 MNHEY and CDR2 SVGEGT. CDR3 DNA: TGTGCCAGCAAGGACAGACGCGTAGCCAAAAACATTCAGTACTTC. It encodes CASKDRRVAKNIQYF.

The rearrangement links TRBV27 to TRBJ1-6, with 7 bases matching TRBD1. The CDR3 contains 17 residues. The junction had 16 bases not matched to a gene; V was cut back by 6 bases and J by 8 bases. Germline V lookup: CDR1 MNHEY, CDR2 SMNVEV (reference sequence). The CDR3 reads CASSRKGPYRGDSPLHF. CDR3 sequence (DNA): TGTGCCAGCAGCCGTAAAGGGCCCTACAGGGGTGATTCACCCCTCCACTTT.

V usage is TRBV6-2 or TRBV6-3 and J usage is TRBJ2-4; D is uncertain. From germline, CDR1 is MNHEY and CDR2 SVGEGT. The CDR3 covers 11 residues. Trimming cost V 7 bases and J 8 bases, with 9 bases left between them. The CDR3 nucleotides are TGTGCCAGCACTAACTTAGACATTCAGTACTTC. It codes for CASTNLDIQYF.

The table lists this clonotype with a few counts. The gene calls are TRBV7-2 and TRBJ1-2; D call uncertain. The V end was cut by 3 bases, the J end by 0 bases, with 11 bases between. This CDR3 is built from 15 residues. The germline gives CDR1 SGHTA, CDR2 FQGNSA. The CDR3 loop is CASSFGVLANYGYTF. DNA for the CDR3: TGTGCCAGCAGCTTTGGGGTCCTAGCTAACTATGGCTACACCTTC.

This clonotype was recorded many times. As DNA, the CDR3 is TGCAGCGTTAGCCACTCCCCAGATACGCAGTATTTT. As protein: CSVSHSPDTQYF. V is TRBV29-1 and J is TRBJ2-3; no firm D call. The ends were cut back, 5 bases at V and 4 bases at J, with 10 bases in the middle. Germline V lookup: CDR1 SQVTM, CDR2 ANQGSEA. The CDR3 runs 12 residues.

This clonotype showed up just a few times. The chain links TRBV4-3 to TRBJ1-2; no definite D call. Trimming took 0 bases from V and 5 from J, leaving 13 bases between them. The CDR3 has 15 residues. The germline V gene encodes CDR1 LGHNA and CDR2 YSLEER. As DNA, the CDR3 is TGCGCCAGCAGCCAAGATGACCAGGTGGGGTATGGCTACACCTTC. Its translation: CASSQDDQVGYGYTF.

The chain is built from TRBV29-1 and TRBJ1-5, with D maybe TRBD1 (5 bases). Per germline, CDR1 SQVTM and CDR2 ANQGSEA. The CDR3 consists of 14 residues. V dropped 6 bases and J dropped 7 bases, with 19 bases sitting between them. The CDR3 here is CSVTLGGAGQPQHF. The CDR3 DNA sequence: TGCAGCGTCACCCTGGGAGGGGCTGGGCAGCCCCAGCATTTT. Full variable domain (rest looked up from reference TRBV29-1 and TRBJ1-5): SAVISQKPSRDICQRGTSLTIQCQVDSQVTMMFWYRQQPGQSLTLIATANQGSEATYESGFVIDKFPISRPNLTFSTLTVSNMSPEDSSIYLCSVTLGGAGQPQHFGDGTRLSIL.

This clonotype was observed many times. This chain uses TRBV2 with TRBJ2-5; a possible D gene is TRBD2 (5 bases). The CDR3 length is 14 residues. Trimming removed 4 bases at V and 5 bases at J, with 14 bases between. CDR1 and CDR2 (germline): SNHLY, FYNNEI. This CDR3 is CASSGRSVQETQYF. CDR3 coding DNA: TGTGCCAGCAGTGGGAGGTCGGTCCAGGAGACCCAGTACTTC.

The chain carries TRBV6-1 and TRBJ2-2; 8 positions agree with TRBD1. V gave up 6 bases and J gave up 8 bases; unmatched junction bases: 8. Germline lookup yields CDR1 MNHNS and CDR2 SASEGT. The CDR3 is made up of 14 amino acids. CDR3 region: CASRVDRAAGELFF. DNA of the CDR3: TGTGCCAGCAGAGTGGACAGGGCGGCGGGGGAGCTGTTTTTT.

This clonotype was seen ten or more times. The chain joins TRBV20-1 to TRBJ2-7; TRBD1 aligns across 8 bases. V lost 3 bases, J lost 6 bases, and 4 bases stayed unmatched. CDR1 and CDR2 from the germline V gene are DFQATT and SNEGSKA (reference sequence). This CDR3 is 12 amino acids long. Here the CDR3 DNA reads TGCAGTGCTAGTGTAACAGGGGGCGAGCAGTACTTC. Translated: CSASVTGGEQYF.